This section outlines one T cell receptor (beta chain) sequence together with its context. The antigen remains undetermined. Other DNA sequences in the sample encode the same CDR3. This record belongs to a study of T cells in localized non-small cell lung cancer. Study findings and constraints: Sequencing was restricted to one tumor region; therefore, heterogeneity remains possible.

Profiled with immunoSEQ multiplex PCR; TCRdb holds only in-frame clones, not every one. The sample includes some 25,000 clones, around 89% of them seen just once. Germline V lookup: CDR1 SGHNT, CDR2 YENEEA. The CDR3 length is 13 residues. V lost 5 bases and J 4 bases, leaving 12 bases between the germline ends. The chain links TRBV11-3 to TRBJ2-7; no clear D. This TCR derives from a woman aged 40-69 years with stage III lung adenocarcinoma. Here the sequenced sample was peripheral blood mononuclear cells, taken before any cancer treatment. As DNA, the CDR3 is TGTGCCAGCAGCCACAACTGGGGTTACGAGCAGTACTTC. Amino acid sequence: CASSHNWGYEQYF.